This entry concerns a single TCR beta chain. What it recognizes is unknown. Each TCR cDNA library carried sample-specific barcodes on both ends. Methods used by the authors: Clonotypes per individual ranged from about 90,000 to nearly 500,000. TCRdb ran MiXCR on the 5' RACE reads and lists one entry per CDR3 protein. The authors' filters were not applied to this entry. The table shows 300,000 to 400,000 distinct CDR3 sequences, with under 30% occurring only once. This sample was taken from a study of identical twins' blood T cells. Notes on the study in general: Each donor's most abundant TCRbeta clonotypes shared more CDR3 sequences with her twin than unrelated donors. Twin similarity might stem from environmental factors, not only genetics.

Trimming took 7 bases from V and 0 from J, leaving 12 bases between them. CDR1 and CDR2 from the germline V gene are SQVTM and ANQGSEA. The CDR3 runs 14 residues. The chain carries TRBV29-1 and TRBJ2-2; a possible D gene is TRBD1 (6 bases). Sequencing was performed on PBMCs. The receptor was isolated from a woman between 18 and 55 years old in good health. The DNA of the CDR3 is TGCAGCGGCCTCAGGGGTGCGAACACCGGGGAGCTGTTTTTT. This encodes CSGLRGANTGELFF.